Listed here are 10 T cell receptor beta chains from one sample, sequenced in a study of blood T cell repertoires in COVID-19. Generated by immunoSEQ multiplex PCR, the TCRdb table keeps only in-frame clones and is missing some. The table has 45,000 to 65,000 clones, just under 80% seen once; the top ten hold roughly 27%. Sequences were obtained from peripheral blood. The receptors here all came from a human donor in a cohort sampled during active COVID-19.

V gene TRBV2 combines with J gene TRBJ2-7; the D gene is possibly TRBD2 (5 bases). Germline V gene data show CDR1 as SNHLY and CDR2 as FYNNEI. The ends were cut back, 5 bases at V and 2 bases at J, with 7 bases in the middle. The CDR3 runs 12 residues. CDR3 amino acids: CASSPSTYEQYF. The CDR3 DNA reads as TGTGCCAGCAGTCCTAGCACCTACGAGCAGTACTTC.

The chain links TRBV27 to TRBJ1-6; D uncertain. V lost 5 bases and J 6 bases, leaving 14 bases between the germline ends. Germline lookup yields CDR1 MNHEY and CDR2 SMNVEV (reference sequence). CDR3 length: 15 residues. The CDR3 spells CASSTPVRINSPLHF. The CDR3 DNA follows: TGTGCCAGCAGTACCCCTGTTAGAATTAATTCACCCCTCCACTTT.

The genes are TRBV6-5 and TRBJ1-2; 9 bases fit TRBD1. V was clipped by 2 bases and J by 6 bases; unmatched bases: 7. The CDR3 runs 15 residues. Germline CDR1 and CDR2: MNHEY and SVGAGI. CDR3 protein: CASSYGPGQGHGYTF. The CDR3 DNA is TGTGCCAGCAGTTACGGACCGGGACAGGGCCATGGCTACACCTTC.

The table lists this clone with a few counts. The V and J genes are TRBV6-5 and TRBJ1-1; 8 bases line up with TRBD1. The CDR3 covers 14 residues. The ends lost 6 bases at V and 4 bases at J; junction bases unmatched: 7. Germline lookup yields CDR1 MNHEY and CDR2 SVGAGI. For the CDR3, the DNA is TGTGCCAGCAGCTCGGCAGGGGGCTCCACTGAAGCTTTCTTT. It is translated as CASSSAGGSTEAFF.

DNA for the CDR3: TGTGCCAGCAGTTTTGGTTTGAGAGAGCAGTACTTC. Translation: CASSFGLREQYF. The chain is built from TRBV28 and TRBJ2-7; D unresolved. The germline V gene has CDR1 MDHEN and CDR2 SYDVKM. The V end lost 3 bases, the J end lost 7 bases, and 10 bases lay between the germline ends. This CDR3 has 12 residues.

CDR3 protein: CASSQEHAGLANNEQFF. Written as DNA, the CDR3 is TGCGCCAGCAGCCAAGAACATGCCGGACTAGCGAACAATGAGCAGTTCTTC. This chain uses TRBV4-1 with TRBJ2-1; 9 bases align to TRBD2. The CDR3 runs to 17 residues. With V trimmed by 0 bases and J by 5 bases, 8 bases remained unmatched. CDR1 and CDR2 (germline): MGHRA, YSYEKL.

The rearrangement uses TRBV14 and TRBJ2-3, with a weak D call TRBD1 (5 bases). The CDR3 covers 14 residues. CDR1 is SGHDN, CDR2 FVKESK, per germline. V lost 5 bases and J lost 6, with 15 bases in between. The CDR3 here is CASSLGLRMDTQYF. DNA of the CDR3: TGTGCCAGCAGCTTGGGGCTACGCATGGATACGCAGTATTTT.

The sample holds a few counts of this clone. CDR3 DNA: TGTGCCAGCAGCCCTAGACAGGGGGAAGTCGATGAGCAGTTCTTC. The encoded protein is CASSPRQGEVDEQFF. V and J are TRBV3-1 (or the pseudogene TRBV3-2) and TRBJ2-1, with 9 bases aligning to TRBD1. V lost 4 bases to trimming and J lost 8 bases; unmatched junction nucleotides: 9. Germline V CDR1 and CDR2: LGHDT, YNNKEL (reference sequence). This CDR3 comprises 15 residues.

This rearrangement joins TRBV19 to TRBJ1-1; D possibly corresponds to TRBD1 (6 bases). There are 14 residues in the CDR3. Between the trimmed V and J ends, which lost 3 bases and 1 base, there was a span of 9 bases. Germline V lookup: CDR1 LNHDA, CDR2 SQIVND (reference sequence). CDR3 residues: CASSIDRRNTEAFF. For the CDR3, the DNA is TGTGCCAGTAGTATCGACAGGAGGAACACTGAAGCTTTCTTT.

In DNA form, the CDR3 reads TGTGCCAGCAGCTTAGGCAGGGTTGGGGCCAACGTCCTGACTTTC. This codes for CASSLGRVGANVLTF. V is TRBV7-9 and J is TRBJ2-6; possibly TRBD1 for D (5 bases). Germline-derived CDR1 and CDR2 are SEHNR and FQNEAQ (reference sequence). The V gene lost 1 base and the J gene lost 3 bases, with 7 bases spanning the gap. This CDR3 spans 15 amino acids.